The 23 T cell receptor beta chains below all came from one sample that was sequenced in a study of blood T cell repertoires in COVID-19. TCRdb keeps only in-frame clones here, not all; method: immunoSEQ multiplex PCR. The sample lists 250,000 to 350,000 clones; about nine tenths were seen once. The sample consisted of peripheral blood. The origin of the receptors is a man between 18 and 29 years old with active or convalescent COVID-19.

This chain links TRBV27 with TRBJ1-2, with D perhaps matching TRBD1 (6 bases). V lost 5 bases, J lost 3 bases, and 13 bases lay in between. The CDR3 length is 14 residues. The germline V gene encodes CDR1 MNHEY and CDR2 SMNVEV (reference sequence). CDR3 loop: CASSDGGAHYGYTF. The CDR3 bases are TGTGCCAGCAGTGATGGGGGGGCGCACTATGGCTACACCTTC.

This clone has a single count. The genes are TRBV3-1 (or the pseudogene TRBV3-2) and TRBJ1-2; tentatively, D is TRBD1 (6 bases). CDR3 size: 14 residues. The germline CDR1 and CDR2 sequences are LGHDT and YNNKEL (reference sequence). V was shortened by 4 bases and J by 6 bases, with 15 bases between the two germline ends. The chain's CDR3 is CASSPLQGQDGYTF. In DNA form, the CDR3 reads TGTGCCAGCAGCCCGTTGCAGGGGCAGGATGGCTACACCTTC.

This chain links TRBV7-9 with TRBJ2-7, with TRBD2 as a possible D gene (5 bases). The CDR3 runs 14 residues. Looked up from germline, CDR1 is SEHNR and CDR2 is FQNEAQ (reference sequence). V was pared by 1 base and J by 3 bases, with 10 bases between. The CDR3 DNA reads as TGTGCCAGCAGCTTAGATGTCGGAGGCTACGAGCAGTACTTC. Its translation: CASSLDVGGYEQYF.

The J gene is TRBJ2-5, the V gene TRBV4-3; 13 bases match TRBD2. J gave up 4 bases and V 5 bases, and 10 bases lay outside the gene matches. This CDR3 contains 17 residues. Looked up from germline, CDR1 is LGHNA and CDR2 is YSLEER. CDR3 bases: TGCGCCAGCAGCGAAGGACTAGCGGGGGTAGGGGGAGAGACCCAGTACTTC. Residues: CASSEGLAGVGGETQYF.

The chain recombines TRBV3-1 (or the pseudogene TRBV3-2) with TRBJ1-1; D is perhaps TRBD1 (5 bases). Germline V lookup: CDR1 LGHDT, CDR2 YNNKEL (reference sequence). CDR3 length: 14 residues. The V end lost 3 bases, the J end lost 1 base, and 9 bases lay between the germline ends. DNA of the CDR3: TGTGCCAGCAGCCACAGAGACAGGAACACTGAAGCTTTCTTT. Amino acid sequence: CASSHRDRNTEAFF.

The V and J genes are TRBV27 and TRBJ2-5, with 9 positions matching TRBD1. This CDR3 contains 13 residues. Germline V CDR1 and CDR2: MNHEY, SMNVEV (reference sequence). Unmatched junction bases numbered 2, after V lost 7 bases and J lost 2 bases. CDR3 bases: TGTGCCAGCATGGGACAGGGACAAGAGACCCAGTACTTC. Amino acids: CASMGQGQETQYF.

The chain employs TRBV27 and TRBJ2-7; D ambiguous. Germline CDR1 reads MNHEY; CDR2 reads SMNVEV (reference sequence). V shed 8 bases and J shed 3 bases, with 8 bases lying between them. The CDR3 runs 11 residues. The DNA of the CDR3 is TGTGCCAGCGGCCCAGACTACGAGCAGTACTTC. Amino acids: CASGPDYEQYF.

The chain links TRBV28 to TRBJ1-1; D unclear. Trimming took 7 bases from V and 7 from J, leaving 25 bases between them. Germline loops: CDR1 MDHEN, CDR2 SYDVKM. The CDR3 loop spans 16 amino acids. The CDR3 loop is CASIPSVGRTLIEAFF. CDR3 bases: TGTGCCAGCATTCCCTCCGTCGGACGGACTTTGATTGAAGCTTTCTTT. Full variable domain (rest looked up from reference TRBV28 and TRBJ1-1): DVKVTQSSRYLVKRTGEKVFLECVQDMDHENMFWYRQDPGLGLRLIYFSYDVKMKEKGDIPEGYSVSREKKERFSLILESASTNQTSMYLCASIPSVGRTLIEAFFGQGTRLTVV.

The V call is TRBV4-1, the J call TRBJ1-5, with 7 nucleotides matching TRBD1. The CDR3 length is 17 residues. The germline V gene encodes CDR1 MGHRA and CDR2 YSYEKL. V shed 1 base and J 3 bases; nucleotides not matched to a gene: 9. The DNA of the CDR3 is TGCGCCAGCAGCCAAGGCTTCGACAGGGCATACAATCAGCCCCAGCATTTT. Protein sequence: CASSQGFDRAYNQPQHF.

The CDR3 nucleotides read TGTGCCAGCAGTAATATGGCTAGCGGAAACAATGAGCAGTTCTTC. Protein product: CASSNMASGNNEQFF. This chain uses TRBV27 with TRBJ2-1, with 7 bases aligning to TRBD2. CDR1 MNHEY and CDR2 SMNVEV come from the germline V gene (reference sequence). The V and J ends lost 5 bases and 5 bases, in that order; junction bases with no gene match: 9. The CDR3 covers 15 residues.

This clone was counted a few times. The CDR3 spells CASSDGVGRARDTQYF. CDR3 bases: TGTGCCAGCAGTGACGGGGTCGGGAGGGCCCGAGATACGCAGTATTTT. The V gene is TRBV2, the J gene TRBJ2-3; 8 nucleotides align to TRBD2. The CDR3 has 16 amino acids. Trimming at V came to 3 bases and at J to 5 bases, leaving 10 bases not matched to a gene. In germline, CDR1 is SNHLY, CDR2 FYNNEI.

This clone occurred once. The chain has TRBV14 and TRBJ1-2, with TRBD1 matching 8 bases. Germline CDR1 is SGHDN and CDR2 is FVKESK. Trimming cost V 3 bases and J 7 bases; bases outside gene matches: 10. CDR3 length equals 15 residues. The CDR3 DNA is TGTGCCAGCAGCCACATAAGGGACAGGCCGTCTGGCTACACCTTC. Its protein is CASSHIRDRPSGYTF.

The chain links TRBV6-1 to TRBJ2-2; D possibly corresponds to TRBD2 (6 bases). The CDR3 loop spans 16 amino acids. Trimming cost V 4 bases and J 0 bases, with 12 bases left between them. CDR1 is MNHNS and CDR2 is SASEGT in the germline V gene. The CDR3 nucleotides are TGTGCCAGCAGTGTATCCAGCGGGTCGAACACCGGGGAGCTGTTTTTT. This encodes CASSVSSGSNTGELFF.

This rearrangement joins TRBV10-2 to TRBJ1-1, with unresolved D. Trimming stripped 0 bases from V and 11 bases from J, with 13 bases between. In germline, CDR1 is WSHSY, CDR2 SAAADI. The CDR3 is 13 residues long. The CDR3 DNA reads TGCGCCAGCAGTGAGTCGATCCTCCGGGATGCTTTCTTT. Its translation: CASSESILRDAFF.

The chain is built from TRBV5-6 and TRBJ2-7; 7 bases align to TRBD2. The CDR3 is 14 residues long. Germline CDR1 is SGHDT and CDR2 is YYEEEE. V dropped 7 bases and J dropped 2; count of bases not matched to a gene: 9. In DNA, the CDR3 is TGTGCCAGCCGAAAGAGTGGGAGGGCCTACGAGCAGTACTTC. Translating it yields CASRKSGRAYEQYF.

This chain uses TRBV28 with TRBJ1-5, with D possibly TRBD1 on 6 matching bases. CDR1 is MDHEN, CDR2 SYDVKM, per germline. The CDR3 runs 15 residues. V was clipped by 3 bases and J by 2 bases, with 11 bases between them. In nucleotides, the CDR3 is TGTGCCAGCAGTTTTCCAAGACAGGGCAATCAGCCCCAGCATTTT. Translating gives CASSFPRQGNQPQHF.

The CDR3, as DNA: TGTGCCAGCTCACCAGCGGGGGAGACTGGCTACACCTTC. Its protein is CASSPAGETGYTF. The rearrangement links TRBV18 to TRBJ1-2; TRBD1 is a possible D gene (5 bases). Germline V gene data show CDR1 as KGHSH and CDR2 as LQKENI. The CDR3 has 13 amino acids. Trimming removed 2 bases at V and 7 bases at J, with 11 bases between. Complete variable domain (other parts from reference TRBV18 and TRBJ1-2): NAGVMQNPRHLVRRRGQEARLRCSPMKGHSHVYWYRQLPEEGLKFMVYLQKENIIDESGMPKERFSAEFPKEGPSILRIQQVVRGDSAAYFCASSPAGETGYTFGSGTRLTVV.

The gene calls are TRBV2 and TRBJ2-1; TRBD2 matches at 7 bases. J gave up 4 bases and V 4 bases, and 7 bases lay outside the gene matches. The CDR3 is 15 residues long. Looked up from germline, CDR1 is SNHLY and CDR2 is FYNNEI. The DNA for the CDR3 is TGTGCCAGCAGTGGATCTCTAGCGGCTTACAATGAGCAGTTCTTC. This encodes CASSGSLAAYNEQFF.

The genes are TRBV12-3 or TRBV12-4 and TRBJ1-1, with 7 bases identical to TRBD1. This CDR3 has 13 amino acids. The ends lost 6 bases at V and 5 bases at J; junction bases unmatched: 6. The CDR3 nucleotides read TGTGCCAGCAGGGACAGGATGAGGACTGAAGCTTTCTTT. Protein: CASRDRMRTEAFF.

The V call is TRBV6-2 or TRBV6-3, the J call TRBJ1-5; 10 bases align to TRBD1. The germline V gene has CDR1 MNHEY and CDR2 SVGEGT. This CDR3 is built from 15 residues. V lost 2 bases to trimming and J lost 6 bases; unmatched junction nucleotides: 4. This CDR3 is CASSYMGQGSQPQHF. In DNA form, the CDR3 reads TGTGCCAGCAGTTACATGGGACAGGGGAGTCAGCCCCAGCATTTT.

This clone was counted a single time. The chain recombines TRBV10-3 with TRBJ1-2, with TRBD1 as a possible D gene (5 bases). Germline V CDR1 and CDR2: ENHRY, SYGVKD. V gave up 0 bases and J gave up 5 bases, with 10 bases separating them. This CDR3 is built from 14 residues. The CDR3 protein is CAISESQGIYGYTF. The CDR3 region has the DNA TGTGCCATCAGTGAGTCGCAGGGCATTTATGGCTACACCTTC.

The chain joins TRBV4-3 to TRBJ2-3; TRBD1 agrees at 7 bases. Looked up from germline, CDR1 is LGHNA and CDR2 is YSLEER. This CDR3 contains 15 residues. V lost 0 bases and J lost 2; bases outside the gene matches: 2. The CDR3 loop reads CASSQDDRATDTQYF. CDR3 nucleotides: TGCGCCAGCAGCCAAGATGACAGGGCCACAGATACGCAGTATTTT.

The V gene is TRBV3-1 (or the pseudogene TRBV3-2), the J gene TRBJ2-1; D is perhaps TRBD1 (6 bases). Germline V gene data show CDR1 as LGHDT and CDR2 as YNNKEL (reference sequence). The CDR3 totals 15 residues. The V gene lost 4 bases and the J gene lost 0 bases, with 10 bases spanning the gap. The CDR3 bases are TGTGCCAGCAGCCTCGACAGGAGCTCCTACAATGAGCAGTTCTTC. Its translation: CASSLDRSSYNEQFF.